Sequencing of this T cell receptor beta chain was carried out in a study of human T cells and chemical hapten exposure. CDR1 is SGHTS and CDR2 is YDEGEE in the germline V gene. The CDR3 runs to 16 residues. V dropped 2 bases and J dropped 3; count of bases not matched to a gene: 7. TCRdb called the RACE reads again in MiXCR, with one record for every CDR3 protein. The sample yields 190,000 or so distinct CDR3 sequences, 25% to 35% seen once. Time point in this sample: pre-sensitization, week 0. Treatment in this sample: therapeutic diphenylcyclopropenone sensitization with weekly scalp DPC. The V and J genes are TRBV5-8 and TRBJ2-3, with TRBD1 matching 9 bases. Source: whole blood, taken in connection with sensitization to the hapten diphenylcyclopropenone (DPC). The receptor was isolated from a woman aged 30 to 39 with alopecia areata. Some clones in this sample may be carry-over from other donors' samples. The DNA for the CDR3 is TGTGCCAGCAGCTTCAGACCGGGACAGGGAACAGATACGCAGTATTTT. Translating it yields CASSFRPGQGTDTQYF.